Below, 2 T cell receptor beta chains from the same sample are listed, as sequenced in a study of vaccination effects on CD4 cells after COVID-19. Expansion of antigen-specific CD4+ T cells with viral peptide pools was carried out by the ViraFEST assay before sequencing. Subsequent to a culture period of approximately 11 days, CD4+ T cells were isolated. All vaccine recipients tested negative for nucleocapsid antibodies and had never contracted SARS-CoV-2 infection. Sequencing was performed with immunoSEQ multiplex PCR; in TCRdb, only in-frame clones are kept and a portion is missing. The data contain tens of thousands of clones, under 75% of them seen just once; the ten biggest clones take up 18%. These receptors have no known antigen. Here the sequenced sample was CD4+ T cells from PBMCs cultured with SARS-CoV-2 spike peptides, taken before COVID-19 vaccination. Receptor source: a human donor who received a COVID-19 vaccine.

This clone occurred once. The rearrangement uses TRBV28 and TRBJ2-7; D remains ambiguous. The CDR3 runs to 11 residues. Germline V gene lookup returns CDR1 MDHEN and CDR2 SYDVKM. V lost 2 bases to trimming and J lost 6 bases, with 5 bases between them. The CDR3 loop reads CASSLLREQYF. Written as DNA, the CDR3 is TGTGCCAGCAGTTTACTCCGCGAGCAGTACTTC. The complete variable domain, with remaining parts taken from reference TRBV28 and TRBJ2-7, reads DVKVTQSSRYLVKRTGEKVFLECVQDMDHENMFWYRQDPGLGLRLIYFSYDVKMKEKGDIPEGYSVSREKKERFSLILESASTNQTSMYLCASSLLREQYFGPGTRLTVT.

The chain links TRBV18 to TRBJ1-2, with TRBD1 identical over 10 bases. Germline V gives CDR1 KGHSH, CDR2 LQKENI. This CDR3 comprises 16 residues. V lost 5 bases, J lost 6 bases, and 12 bases stayed unmatched. CDR3 amino acids: CASSSIGTGEKNGYTF. The CDR3 nucleotides read TGTGCCAGCTCATCTATTGGGACAGGGGAGAAGAATGGCTACACCTTC. The full variable domain, in which reference TRBV18 and TRBJ1-2 provide the parts outside the CDR3, is NAGVMQNPRHLVRRRGQEARLRCSPMKGHSHVYWYRQLPEEGLKFMVYLQKENIIDESGMPKERFSAEFPKEGPSILRIQQVVRGDSAAYFCASSSIGTGEKNGYTFGSGTRLTVV.